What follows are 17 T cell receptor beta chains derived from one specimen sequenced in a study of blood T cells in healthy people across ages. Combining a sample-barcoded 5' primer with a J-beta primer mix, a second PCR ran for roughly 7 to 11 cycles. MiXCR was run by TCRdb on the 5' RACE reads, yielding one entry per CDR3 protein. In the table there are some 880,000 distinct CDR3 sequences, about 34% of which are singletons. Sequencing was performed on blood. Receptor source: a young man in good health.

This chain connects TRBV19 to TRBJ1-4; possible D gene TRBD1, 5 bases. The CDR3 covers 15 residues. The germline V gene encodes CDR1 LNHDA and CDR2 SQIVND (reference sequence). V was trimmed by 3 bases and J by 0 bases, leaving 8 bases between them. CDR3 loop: CASSIDSATNEKLFF. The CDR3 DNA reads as TGTGCCAGTAGTATCGACAGTGCAACTAATGAAAAACTGTTTTTT.

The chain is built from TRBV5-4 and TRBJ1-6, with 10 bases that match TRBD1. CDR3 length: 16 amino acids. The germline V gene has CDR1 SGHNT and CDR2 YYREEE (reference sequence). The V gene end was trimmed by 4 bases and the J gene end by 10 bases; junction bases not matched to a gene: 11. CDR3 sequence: CASSAYMGQGYSPLHF. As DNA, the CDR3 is TGTGCCAGCAGCGCCTACATGGGACAGGGGTACTCACCCCTCCACTTT.

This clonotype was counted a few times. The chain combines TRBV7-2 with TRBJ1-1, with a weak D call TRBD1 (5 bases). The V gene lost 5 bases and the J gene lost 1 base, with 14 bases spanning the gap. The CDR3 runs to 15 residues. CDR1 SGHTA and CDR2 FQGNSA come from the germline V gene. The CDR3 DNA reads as TGTGCCAGCAGCCCCCAGGGAGGGTGGAACACTGAAGCTTTCTTT. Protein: CASSPQGGWNTEAFF.

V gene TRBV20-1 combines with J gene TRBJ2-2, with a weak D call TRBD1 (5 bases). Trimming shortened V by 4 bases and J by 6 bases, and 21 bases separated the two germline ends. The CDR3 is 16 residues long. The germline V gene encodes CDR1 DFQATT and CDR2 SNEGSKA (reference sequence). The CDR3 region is CSAKSNPGAGSGELFF. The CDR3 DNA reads TGCAGTGCTAAGTCAAACCCTGGGGCCGGGTCCGGGGAGCTGTTTTTT.

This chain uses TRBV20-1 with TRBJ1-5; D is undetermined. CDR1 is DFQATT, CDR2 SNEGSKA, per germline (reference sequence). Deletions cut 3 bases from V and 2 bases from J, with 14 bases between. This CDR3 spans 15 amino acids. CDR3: CSASSPVLGNQPQHF. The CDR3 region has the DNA TGCAGTGCTAGTTCCCCCGTATTGGGCAATCAGCCCCAGCATTTT.

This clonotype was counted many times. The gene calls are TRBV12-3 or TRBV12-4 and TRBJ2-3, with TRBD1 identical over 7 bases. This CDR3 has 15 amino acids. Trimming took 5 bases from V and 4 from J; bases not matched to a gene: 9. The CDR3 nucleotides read TGTGCCAGCAGTCCAAGACAGGGAAGGTCAGATACGCAGTATTTT. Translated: CASSPRQGRSDTQYF.

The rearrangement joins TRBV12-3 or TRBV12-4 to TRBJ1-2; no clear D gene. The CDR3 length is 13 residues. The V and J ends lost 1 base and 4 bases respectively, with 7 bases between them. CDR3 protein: CASSLDSTYGYTF. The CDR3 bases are TGTGCCAGCAGTTTAGACTCTACCTATGGCTACACCTTC.

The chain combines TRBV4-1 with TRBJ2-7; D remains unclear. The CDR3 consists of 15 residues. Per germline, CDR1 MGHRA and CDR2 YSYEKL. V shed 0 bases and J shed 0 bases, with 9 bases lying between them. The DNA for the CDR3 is TGCGCCAGCAGCCAAGATATCCGGGTCTCCTACGAGCAGTACTTC. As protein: CASSQDIRVSYEQYF.

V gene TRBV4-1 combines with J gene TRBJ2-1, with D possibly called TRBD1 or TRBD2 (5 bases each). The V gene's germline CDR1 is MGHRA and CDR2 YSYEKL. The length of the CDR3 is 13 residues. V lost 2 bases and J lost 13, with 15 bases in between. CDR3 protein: CASSQNGAGAQFF. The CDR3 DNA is TGCGCCAGCAGCCAAAACGGGGCCGGGGCCCAGTTCTTC.

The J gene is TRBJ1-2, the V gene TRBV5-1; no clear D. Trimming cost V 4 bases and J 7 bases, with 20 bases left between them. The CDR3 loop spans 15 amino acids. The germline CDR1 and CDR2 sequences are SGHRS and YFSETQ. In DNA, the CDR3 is TGCGCCAGCAGCGGTGAATGCGGCGCCGCTCGTGGCTACACCTTC. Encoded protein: CASSGECGAARGYTF.

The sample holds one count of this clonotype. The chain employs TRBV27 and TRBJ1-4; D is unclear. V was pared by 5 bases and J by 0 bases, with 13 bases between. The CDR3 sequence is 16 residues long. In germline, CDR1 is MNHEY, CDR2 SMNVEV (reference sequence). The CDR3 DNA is TGTGCCAGCAGTCCTCTACCAGGTTCAACTAATGAAAAACTGTTTTTT. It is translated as CASSPLPGSTNEKLFF.

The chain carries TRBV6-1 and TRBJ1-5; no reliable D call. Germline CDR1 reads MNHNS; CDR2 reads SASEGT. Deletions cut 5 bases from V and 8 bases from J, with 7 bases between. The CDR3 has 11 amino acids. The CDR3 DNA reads TGTGCCAGCAGTTCCCCCGAGCCCCAGCATTTT. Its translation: CASSSPEPQHF.

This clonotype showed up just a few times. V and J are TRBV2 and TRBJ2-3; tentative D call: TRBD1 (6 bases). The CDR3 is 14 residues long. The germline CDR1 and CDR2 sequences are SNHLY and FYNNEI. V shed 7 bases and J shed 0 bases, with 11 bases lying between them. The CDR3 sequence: CASKTGVSTDTQYF. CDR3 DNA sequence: TGTGCCAGCAAGACAGGAGTAAGCACAGATACGCAGTATTTT.

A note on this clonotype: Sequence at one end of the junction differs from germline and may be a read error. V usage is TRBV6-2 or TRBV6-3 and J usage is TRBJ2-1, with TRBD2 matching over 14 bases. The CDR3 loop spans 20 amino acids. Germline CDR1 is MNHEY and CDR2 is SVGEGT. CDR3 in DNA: TGTGCCTGCAGTCCAATTCCGGGACTAGCGGGGGCGAGCTCCTACAATGAGCAGTTCTTC. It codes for CACSPIPGLAGASSYNEQFF.

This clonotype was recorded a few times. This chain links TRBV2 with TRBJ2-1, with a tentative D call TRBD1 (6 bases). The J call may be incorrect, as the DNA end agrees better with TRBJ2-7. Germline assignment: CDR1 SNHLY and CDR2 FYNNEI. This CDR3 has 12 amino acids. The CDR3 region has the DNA TGTGCCAGCGGGGGCACCTACAATGAGCAGTACTTC. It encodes CASGGTYNEQYF.

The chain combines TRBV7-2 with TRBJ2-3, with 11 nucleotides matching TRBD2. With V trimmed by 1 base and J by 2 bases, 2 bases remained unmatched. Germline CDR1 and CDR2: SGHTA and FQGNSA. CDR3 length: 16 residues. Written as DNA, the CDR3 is TGTGCCAGCAGCTTAGGTAGCGGGGGGGCCACAGATACGCAGTATTTT. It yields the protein CASSLGSGGATDTQYF.

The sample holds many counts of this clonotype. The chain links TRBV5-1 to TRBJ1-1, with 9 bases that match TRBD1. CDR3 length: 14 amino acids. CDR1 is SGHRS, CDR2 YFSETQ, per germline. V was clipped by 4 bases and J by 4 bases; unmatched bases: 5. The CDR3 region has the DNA TGCGCCAGCAGCCTCGGACAGGGGACCACTGAAGCTTTCTTT. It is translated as CASSLGQGTTEAFF.